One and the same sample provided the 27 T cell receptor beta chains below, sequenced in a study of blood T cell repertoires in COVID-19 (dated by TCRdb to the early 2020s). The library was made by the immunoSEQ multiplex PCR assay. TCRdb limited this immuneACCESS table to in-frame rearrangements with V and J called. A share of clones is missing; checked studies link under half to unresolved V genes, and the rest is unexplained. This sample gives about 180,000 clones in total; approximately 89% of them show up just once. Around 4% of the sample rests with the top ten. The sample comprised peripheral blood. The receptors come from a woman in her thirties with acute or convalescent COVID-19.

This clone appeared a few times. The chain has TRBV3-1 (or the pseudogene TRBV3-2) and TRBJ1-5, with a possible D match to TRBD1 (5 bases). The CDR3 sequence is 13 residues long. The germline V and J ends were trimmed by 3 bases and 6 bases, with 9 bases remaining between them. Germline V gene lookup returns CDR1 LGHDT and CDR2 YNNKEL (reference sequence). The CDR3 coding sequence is TGTGCCAGCAGCCATGCCGGGGGTCAGCCCCAGCATTTT. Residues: CASSHAGGQPQHF.

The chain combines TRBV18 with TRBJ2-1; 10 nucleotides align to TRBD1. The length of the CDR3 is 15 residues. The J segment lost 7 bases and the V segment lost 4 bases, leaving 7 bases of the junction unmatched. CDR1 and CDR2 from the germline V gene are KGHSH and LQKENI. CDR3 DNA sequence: TGTGCCAGCTCACAAACTCCGGGACAGGGGAATGAGCAGTTCTTC. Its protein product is CASSQTPGQGNEQFF.

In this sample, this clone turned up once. CDR3 nucleotides: TGCGCCAGCAGCTTCCGCCCAGCGGGAGATTTCTACTTC. It specifies CASSFRPAGDFYF. The V gene is TRBV5-1, the J gene TRBJ2-7; 8 positions agree with TRBD2. The J segment lost 13 bases and the V segment lost 2 bases, leaving 11 bases of the junction unmatched. CDR1 SGHRS and CDR2 YFSETQ come from the germline V gene. The CDR3 contains 13 residues.

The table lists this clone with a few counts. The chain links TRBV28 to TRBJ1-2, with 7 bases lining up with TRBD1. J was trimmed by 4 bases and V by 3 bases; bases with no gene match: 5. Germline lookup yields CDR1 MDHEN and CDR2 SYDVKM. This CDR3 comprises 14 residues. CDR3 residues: CASSFTGAGYGYTF. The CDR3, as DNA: TGTGCCAGCAGTTTCACAGGGGCGGGCTATGGCTACACCTTC.

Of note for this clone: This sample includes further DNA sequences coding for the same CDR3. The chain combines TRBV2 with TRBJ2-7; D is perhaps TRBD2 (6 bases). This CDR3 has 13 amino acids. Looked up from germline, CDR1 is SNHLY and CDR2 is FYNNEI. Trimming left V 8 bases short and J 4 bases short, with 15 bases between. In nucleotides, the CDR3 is TGTGCCAGCTCGAGGGAGGTCTTTTACGAGCAGTACTTC. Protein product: CASSREVFYEQYF.

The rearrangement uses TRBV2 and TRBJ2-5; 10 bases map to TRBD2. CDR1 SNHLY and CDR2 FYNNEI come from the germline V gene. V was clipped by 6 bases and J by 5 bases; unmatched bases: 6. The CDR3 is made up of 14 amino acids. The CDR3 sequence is CASRAGGPGETQYF. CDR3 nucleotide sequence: TGTGCCAGCAGAGCGGGAGGGCCCGGTGAGACCCAGTACTTC.

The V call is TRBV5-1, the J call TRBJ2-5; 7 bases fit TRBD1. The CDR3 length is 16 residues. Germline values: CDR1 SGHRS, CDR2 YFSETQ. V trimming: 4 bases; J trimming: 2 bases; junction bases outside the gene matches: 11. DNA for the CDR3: TGCGCCAGCAGCCCAGCCCCGGGACAGAGACAAGAGACCCAGTACTTC. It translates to CASSPAPGQRQETQYF.

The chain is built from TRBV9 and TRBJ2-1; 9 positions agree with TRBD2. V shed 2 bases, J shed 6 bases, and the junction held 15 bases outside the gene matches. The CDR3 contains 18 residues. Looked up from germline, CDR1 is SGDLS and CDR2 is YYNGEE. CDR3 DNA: TGTGCCAGCAGCGTGGGTCTAGCGGGAAATCTGGGGACCAATGAGCAGTTCTTC. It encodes CASSVGLAGNLGTNEQFF.

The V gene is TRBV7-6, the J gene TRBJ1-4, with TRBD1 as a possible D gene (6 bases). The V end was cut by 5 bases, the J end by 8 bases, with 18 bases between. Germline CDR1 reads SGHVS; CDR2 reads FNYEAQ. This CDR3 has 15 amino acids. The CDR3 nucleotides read TGTGCCAGCAGCCCCAGAACAGGGCCATCAGAAAAACTGTTTTTT. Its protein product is CASSPRTGPSEKLFF. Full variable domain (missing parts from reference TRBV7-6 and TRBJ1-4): GAGVSQSPRYKVTKRGQDVALRCDPISGHVSLYWYRQALGQGPEFLTYFNYEAQQDKSGLPNDRFSAERPEGSISTLTIQRTEQRDSAMYRCASSPRTGPSEKLFFGSGTQLSVL.

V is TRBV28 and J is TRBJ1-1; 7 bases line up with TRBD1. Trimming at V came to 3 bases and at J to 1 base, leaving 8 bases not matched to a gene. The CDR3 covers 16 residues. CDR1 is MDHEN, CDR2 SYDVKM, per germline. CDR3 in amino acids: CASSFDRVAENTEAFF. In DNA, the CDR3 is TGTGCCAGCAGTTTTGACAGGGTAGCAGAGAACACTGAAGCTTTCTTT. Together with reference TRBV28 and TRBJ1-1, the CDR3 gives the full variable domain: DVKVTQSSRYLVKRTGEKVFLECVQDMDHENMFWYRQDPGLGLRLIYFSYDVKMKEKGDIPEGYSVSREKKERFSLILESASTNQTSMYLCASSFDRVAENTEAFFGQGTRLTVV.

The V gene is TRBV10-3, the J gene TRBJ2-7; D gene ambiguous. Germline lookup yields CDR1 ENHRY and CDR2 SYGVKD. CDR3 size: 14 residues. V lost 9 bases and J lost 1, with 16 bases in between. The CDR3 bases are TGTGCCATTAGGCCCGAACCCGGGTCCTACGAGCAGTACTTC. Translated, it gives CAIRPEPGSYEQYF.

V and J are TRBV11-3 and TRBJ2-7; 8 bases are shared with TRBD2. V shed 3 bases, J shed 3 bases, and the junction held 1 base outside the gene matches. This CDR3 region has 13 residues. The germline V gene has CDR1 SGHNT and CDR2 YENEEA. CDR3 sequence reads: CASSFRGGYEQYF. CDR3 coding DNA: TGTGCCAGCAGCTTTCGGGGGGGCTACGAGCAGTACTTC.

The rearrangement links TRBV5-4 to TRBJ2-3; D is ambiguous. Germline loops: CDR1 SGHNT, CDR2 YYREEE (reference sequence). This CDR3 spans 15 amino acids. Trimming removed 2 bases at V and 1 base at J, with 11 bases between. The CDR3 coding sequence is TGTGCCAGCAGCTTTCGGTCACGGGGCACAGATACGCAGTATTTT. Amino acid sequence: CASSFRSRGTDTQYF.

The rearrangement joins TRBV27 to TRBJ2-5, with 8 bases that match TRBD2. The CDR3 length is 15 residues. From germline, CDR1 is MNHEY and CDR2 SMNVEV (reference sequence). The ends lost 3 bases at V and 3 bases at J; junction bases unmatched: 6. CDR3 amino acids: CASSFAGGTKETQYF. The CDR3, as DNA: TGTGCCAGCAGTTTCGCGGGAGGCACTAAAGAGACCCAGTACTTC.

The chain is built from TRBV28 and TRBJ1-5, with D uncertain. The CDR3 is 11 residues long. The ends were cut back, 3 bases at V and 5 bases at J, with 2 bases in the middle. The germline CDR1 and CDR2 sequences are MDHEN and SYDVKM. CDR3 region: CASSFDQPQHF. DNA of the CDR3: TGTGCCAGCAGTTTCGATCAGCCCCAGCATTTT. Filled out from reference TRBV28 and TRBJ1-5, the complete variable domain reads DVKVTQSSRYLVKRTGEKVFLECVQDMDHENMFWYRQDPGLGLRLIYFSYDVKMKEKGDIPEGYSVSREKKERFSLILESASTNQTSMYLCASSFDQPQHFGDGTRLSIL.

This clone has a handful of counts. As DNA, the CDR3 is TGTGCCAGTAGTATGGGCAGGGGAACTGGGCCCCAGCATTTT. This codes for CASSMGRGTGPQHF. The chain recombines TRBV19 with TRBJ1-5, with D possibly being TRBD1 (6 bases). Trimming removed 3 bases at V and 9 bases at J, with 15 bases between. The CDR3 is made up of 14 amino acids. The germline gives CDR1 LNHDA, CDR2 SQIVND (reference sequence).

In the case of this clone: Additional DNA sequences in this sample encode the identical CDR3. This CDR3 reads CASSLGAMNTEAFF. The CDR3 DNA sequence: TGCGCCAGCAGCTTAGGGGCGATGAACACTGAAGCTTTCTTT. This rearrangement joins TRBV5-1 to TRBJ1-1, with a weak D call TRBD1 (5 bases). The CDR3 length is 14 residues. Trimming removed 2 bases from V and 0 bases from J, with 8 bases in between. CDR1 and CDR2 from the germline V gene are SGHRS and YFSETQ.

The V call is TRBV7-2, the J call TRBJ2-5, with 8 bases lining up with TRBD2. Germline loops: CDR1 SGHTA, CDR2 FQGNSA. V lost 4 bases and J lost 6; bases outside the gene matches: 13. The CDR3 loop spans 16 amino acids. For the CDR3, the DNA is TGTGCCAGCAGCTCCCAGCCTGGCGGGGGGCATCAGACCCAGTACTTC. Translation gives CASSSQPGGGHQTQYF.

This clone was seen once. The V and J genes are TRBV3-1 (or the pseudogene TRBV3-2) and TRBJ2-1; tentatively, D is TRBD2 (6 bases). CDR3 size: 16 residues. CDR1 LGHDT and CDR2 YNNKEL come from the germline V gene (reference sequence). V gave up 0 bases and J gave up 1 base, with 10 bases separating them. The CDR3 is CASSQDPGGSYNEQFF. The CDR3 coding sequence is TGTGCCAGCAGCCAAGACCCCGGGGGTTCCTACAATGAGCAGTTCTTC.

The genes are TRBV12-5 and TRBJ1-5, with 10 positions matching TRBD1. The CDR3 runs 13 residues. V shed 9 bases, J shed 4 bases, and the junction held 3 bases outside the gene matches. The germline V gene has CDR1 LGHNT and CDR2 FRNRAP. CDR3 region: CASRQGANQPQHF. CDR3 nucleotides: TGTGCTAGCCGACAGGGGGCGAATCAGCCCCAGCATTTT.

In DNA form, the CDR3 reads TGTGCCAGCAGCTTCGGACTAGCGGGAGTTTACTCCTACGAGCAGTACTTC. Protein product: CASSFGLAGVYSYEQYF. This chain connects TRBV4-2 to TRBJ2-7; 13 positions match TRBD2. The CDR3 has 17 residues. Looked up from germline, CDR1 is LGHNA and CDR2 is YNFKEQ. Losses at the gene ends were 5 bases for V and 0 bases for J; bases not matched to a gene: 7.

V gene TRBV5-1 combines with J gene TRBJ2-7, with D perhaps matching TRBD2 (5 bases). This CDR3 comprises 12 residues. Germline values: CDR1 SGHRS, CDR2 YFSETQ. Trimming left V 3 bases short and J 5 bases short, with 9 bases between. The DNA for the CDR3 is TGCGCCAGCAGCTCCACCGGGGACGAGCAGTACTTC. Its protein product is CASSSTGDEQYF.

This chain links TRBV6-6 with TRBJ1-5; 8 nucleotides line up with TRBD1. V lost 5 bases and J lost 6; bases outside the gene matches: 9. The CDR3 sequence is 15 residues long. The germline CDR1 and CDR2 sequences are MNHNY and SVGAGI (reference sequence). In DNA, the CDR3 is TGTGCCAGCAGTCTCGGACAGGGCTTGGGTCAGCCCCAGCATTTT. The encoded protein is CASSLGQGLGQPQHF.

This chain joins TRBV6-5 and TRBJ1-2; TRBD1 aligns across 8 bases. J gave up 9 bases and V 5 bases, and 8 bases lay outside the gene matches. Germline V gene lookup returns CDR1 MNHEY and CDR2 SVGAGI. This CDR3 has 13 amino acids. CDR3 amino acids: CASSIDRGGSYTF. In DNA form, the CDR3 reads TGTGCCAGCAGTATAGACAGGGGAGGTAGCTACACCTTC.

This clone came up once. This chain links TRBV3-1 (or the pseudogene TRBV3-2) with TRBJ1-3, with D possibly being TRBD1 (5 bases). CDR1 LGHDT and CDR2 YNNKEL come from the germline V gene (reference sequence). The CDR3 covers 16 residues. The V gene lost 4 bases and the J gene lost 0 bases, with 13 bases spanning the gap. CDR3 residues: CASSLRDGSSGNTIYF. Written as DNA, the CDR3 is TGTGCCAGCAGCCTGCGGGACGGAAGCTCTGGAAACACCATATATTTT.

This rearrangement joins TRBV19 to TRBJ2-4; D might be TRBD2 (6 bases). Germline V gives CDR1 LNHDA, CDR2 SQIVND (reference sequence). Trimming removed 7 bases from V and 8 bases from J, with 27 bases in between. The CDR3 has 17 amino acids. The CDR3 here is CASTEKLGREKSDIQYF. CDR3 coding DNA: TGTGCCAGTACCGAGAAGCTCGGCCGGGAGAAATCGGACATTCAGTACTTC.

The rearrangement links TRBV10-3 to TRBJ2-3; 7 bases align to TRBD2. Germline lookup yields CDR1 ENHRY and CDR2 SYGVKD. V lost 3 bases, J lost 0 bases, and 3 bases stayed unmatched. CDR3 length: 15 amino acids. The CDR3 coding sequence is TGTGCCATCAGTGACCTAGCGGCTAGCACAGATACGCAGTATTTT. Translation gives CAISDLAASTDTQYF.